The 16 T cell receptor beta chains listed next were all sequenced from one sample in a study of neoadjuvant anti-PD-1 for oral cavity cancer. Some clones are missing from TCRdb's copy, which holds only in-frame ones; the method was immunoSEQ multiplex PCR. The data show 55,000 to 75,000 clones, around 80% seen once. Material: PBMCs, obtained before nivolumab (anti-PD-1) treatment. The receptors derive from a person aged 35-79 years with oral cavity squamous cell carcinoma.

V usage is TRBV5-1 and J usage is TRBJ2-1; TRBD2 agrees at 11 bases. The length of the CDR3 is 19 residues. The ends lost 3 bases at V and 8 bases at J; junction bases unmatched: 19. From germline, CDR1 is SGHRS and CDR2 YFSETQ. CDR3: CASSYPLEGLAAAGYEQFF. CDR3 sequence (DNA): TGCGCCAGCAGCTACCCCCTCGAGGGACTAGCGGCGGCGGGGTATGAGCAGTTCTTC.

The V call is TRBV27, the J call TRBJ1-5; D remains ambiguous. The CDR3 has 17 amino acids. The V end was cut by 0 bases, the J end by 0 bases, with 12 bases between. Germline assignment: CDR1 MNHEY and CDR2 SMNVEV (reference sequence). CDR3 coding DNA: TGTGCCAGCAGTTTATCGAGCAGTCGCTTTAGCAATCAGCCCCAGCATTTT. Translation: CASSLSSSRFSNQPQHF.

The chain recombines TRBV4-1 with TRBJ2-1, with a possible D match to TRBD1 (5 bases). Trimming pared 4 bases from V and 4 bases from J, leaving 11 bases between. The CDR3 sequence is 14 residues long. The germline CDR1 and CDR2 sequences are MGHRA and YSYEKL. Written as DNA, the CDR3 is TGCGCCAGCAGCCGGGCAGGGCGGTACAATGAGCAGTTCTTC. This sequence encodes CASSRAGRYNEQFF.

The chain links TRBV30 to TRBJ2-3; D might be TRBD1 (7 bases). Trimming removed 4 bases at V and 6 bases at J, with 8 bases between. From germline, CDR1 is GTSNPN and CDR2 SVGIG (reference sequence). CDR3 length: 11 amino acids. Written as DNA, the CDR3 is TGTGCCTGGACAGGGGGGGATACGCAGTATTTT. Amino acids: CAWTGGDTQYF.

CDR3 bases: TGTGCCAGCAGGGACAGGGGGGCCTACGAGCAGTACTTC. It specifies CASRDRGAYEQYF. The chain employs TRBV25-1 and TRBJ2-5; 10 bases line up with TRBD1. The closer fit of TRBJ2-7 to the DNA end suggests the J call may be wrong. The CDR3 totals 13 residues. Germline values: CDR1 MGHDK, CDR2 SYGVNS.

The chain couples TRBV7-8 to TRBJ2-1; TRBD2 might be the D (5 bases). The length of the CDR3 is 16 residues. Germline values: CDR1 SGHVS, CDR2 FQNEAQ. V was shortened by 5 bases and J by 0 bases, with 14 bases between the two germline ends. CDR3 DNA: TGTGCCAGCAGCCCGAATACTAGACGCTCCTACAATGAGCAGTTCTTC. Translation gives CASSPNTRRSYNEQFF.

This clone was picked up a small number of times. The V gene is TRBV28, the J gene TRBJ1-4, with D possibly TRBD1 on 6 matching bases. The V end was cut by 6 bases, the J end by 0 bases, with 11 bases between. The CDR3 extends over 15 amino acids. Germline V gives CDR1 MDHEN, CDR2 SYDVKM. Written as DNA, the CDR3 is TGTGCCAGCAGCCGACGGACAGCAACTAATGAAAAACTGTTTTTT. Protein: CASSRRTATNEKLFF.

The chain combines TRBV15 with TRBJ2-7; D gene unclear. Looked up from germline, CDR1 is LNHNV and CDR2 is YYDKDF (reference sequence). This CDR3 is built from 13 residues. Trimming stripped 0 bases from V and 4 bases from J, with 7 bases between. The CDR3 region has the DNA TGTGCCACCAGCAGAGAAATAACGTACGAGCAGTACTTC. Protein sequence: CATSREITYEQYF.

The chain employs TRBV19 and TRBJ1-1; tentatively, D is TRBD1 (6 bases). The CDR3 sequence is 13 residues long. Germline-derived CDR1 and CDR2 are LNHDA and SQIVND (reference sequence). V was trimmed by 5 bases and J by 2 bases, leaving 9 bases between them. CDR3 sequence (DNA): TGTGCCAGTAGTTTGGGGGCTAACACTGAAGCTTTCTTT. It yields the protein CASSLGANTEAFF.

The count of this clone is one. The chain links TRBV14 to TRBJ1-1; unclear D gene. The CDR3 is 14 amino acids. Germline values: CDR1 SGHDN, CDR2 FVKESK. Trimming shortened V by 0 bases and J by 4 bases, and 9 bases separated the two germline ends. CDR3 DNA: TGTGCCAGCAGCCAAGAACTCGACGTCACTGAAGCTTTCTTT. It codes for CASSQELDVTEAFF.

V gene TRBV5-8 combines with J gene TRBJ1-2; 8 nucleotides agree with TRBD1. The CDR3 loop spans 15 amino acids. Trimming took 2 bases from V and 5 from J; bases not matched to a gene: 8. In germline, CDR1 is SGHTS, CDR2 YDEGEE. The CDR3 loop is CASSLGTGPGYGYTF. In DNA form, the CDR3 reads TGTGCCAGCAGCTTAGGGACAGGCCCAGGGTATGGCTACACCTTC.

The rearrangement links TRBV5-4 to TRBJ1-2; D is possibly TRBD1 (6 bases). V was cut by 4 bases and J by 8 bases, with 18 bases left in between. Germline loops: CDR1 SGHNT, CDR2 YYREEE (reference sequence). The CDR3 is 14 residues long. The CDR3 here is CASSPERQGRGYTF. The CDR3 nucleotides read TGTGCCAGCAGCCCGGAGCGGCAGGGGAGAGGCTACACCTTC.

This chain joins TRBV2 and TRBJ2-7, with no clear D. The length of the CDR3 is 13 residues. Trimming took off 3 bases at V and 2 bases at J, with 8 bases between the two ends. Looked up from germline, CDR1 is SNHLY and CDR2 is FYNNEI. CDR3 sequence reads: CASSEFQAYEQYF. In nucleotides, the CDR3 is TGTGCCAGCAGTGAGTTCCAGGCCTACGAGCAGTACTTC. The entire variable domain, with the rest obtained from reference TRBV2 and TRBJ2-7, is as follows: EPEVTQTPSHQVTQMGQEVILRCVPISNHLYFYWYRQILGQKVEFLVSFYNNEISEKSEIFDDQFSVERPDGSNFTLKIRSTKLEDSAMYFCASSEFQAYEQYFGPGTRLTVT.

This chain connects TRBV9 to TRBJ2-6; D remains ambiguous. The germline V and J ends were trimmed by 3 bases and 0 bases, with 16 bases remaining between them. The germline V gene encodes CDR1 SGDLS and CDR2 YYNGEE. The CDR3 loop spans 18 amino acids. The CDR3 reads CASSARAQVLSGANVLTF. CDR3 DNA sequence: TGTGCCAGCAGCGCCCGAGCGCAAGTCCTCTCTGGGGCCAACGTCCTGACTTTC.

This chain joins TRBV30 and TRBJ2-7, with 8 bases lining up with TRBD2. Trimming took 0 bases from V and 0 from J; bases not matched to a gene: 13. The CDR3 is 18 amino acids. The germline CDR1 and CDR2 sequences are GTSNPN and SVGIG (reference sequence). The CDR3 reads CAWSVPLGRSGGSYEQYF. DNA for the CDR3: TGTGCCTGGAGTGTACCCCTAGGTAGAAGCGGGGGCTCCTACGAGCAGTACTTC.

The genes are TRBV2 and TRBJ2-1; TRBD2 matches 14 bases. The V gene's germline CDR1 is SNHLY and CDR2 FYNNEI. V trimming: 10 bases; J trimming: 8 bases; junction bases outside the gene matches: 7. CDR3 size: 14 residues. The CDR3 loop is CATAGTSGSDEQFF. CDR3 nucleotides: TGTGCCACCGCCGGGACTAGCGGGAGTGATGAGCAGTTCTTC.